These 15 T cell receptor beta chains share one sample of origin, sequenced in a study of TIL therapy for anti-PD-1-resistant metastatic lung cancer. Time point here: pre-treatment sample, taken before nivolumab and TIL therapy. The libraries were made with immunoSEQ v3. Produced via immunoSEQ multiplex PCR; TCRdb's table is partial and in-frame only. The repertoire holds about 59,000 clones, with about 81% as singletons. The source was blood, collected at baseline. The receptors were sampled from a person between 30 and 80 years old with non-small cell lung cancer.

This chain connects TRBV27 to TRBJ1-2; 11 bases agree with TRBD1. CDR3 length equals 15 residues. V shed 3 bases and J 4 bases; nucleotides not matched to a gene: 4. Looked up from germline, CDR1 is MNHEY and CDR2 is SMNVEV (reference sequence). CDR3 nucleotide sequence: TGTGCCAGCAGTTTTCGGACAGGGGGCGGCTATGGCTACACCTTC. It is translated as CASSFRTGGGYGYTF.

V is TRBV3-1 (or the pseudogene TRBV3-2) and J is TRBJ2-1, with unresolved D. This CDR3 comprises 14 residues. Germline CDR1 and CDR2: LGHDT and YNNKEL (reference sequence). V lost 4 bases to trimming and J lost 5 bases, with 12 bases between them. The CDR3 protein is CASSPPSPNNEQFF. The CDR3 DNA is TGTGCCAGCAGCCCGCCTTCCCCAAACAATGAGCAGTTCTTC.

CDR3 nucleotide sequence: TGTGCCAGCAGTCCCTCGGCCTCATCGCCCTACGAGCAGTACTTC. Translating it yields CASSPSASSPYEQYF. The V and J genes are TRBV28 and TRBJ2-7, with unresolved D. CDR1 is MDHEN and CDR2 is SYDVKM in the germline V gene. The CDR3 contains 15 residues. V lost 5 bases and J 2 bases, leaving 16 bases between the germline ends. The variable domain in full, completed from reference TRBV28 and TRBJ2-7, reads DVKVTQSSRYLVKRTGEKVFLECVQDMDHENMFWYRQDPGLGLRLIYFSYDVKMKEKGDIPEGYSVSREKKERFSLILESASTNQTSMYLCASSPSASSPYEQYFGPGTRLTVT.

A single count supports this clone. This chain connects TRBV4-3 to TRBJ2-3; D is undetermined. CDR3 length: 14 amino acids. CDR1 is LGHNA, CDR2 YSLEER, per germline. Trimming took 0 bases from V and 0 from J, leaving 4 bases between them. CDR3 loop: CASSQDPSTDTQYF. CDR3 nucleotide sequence: TGCGCCAGCAGCCAAGATCCGAGCACAGATACGCAGTATTTT.

A single count supports this clone. V usage is TRBV18 and J usage is TRBJ2-7; the D gene is possibly TRBD2 (6 bases). Trimming stripped 3 bases from V and 7 bases from J, with 13 bases between. The CDR3 is 13 amino acids. CDR1 and CDR2 from the germline V gene are KGHSH and LQKENI. Here the CDR3 DNA reads TGTGCCAGCTCACCTGGAGGGTACTGGGAGCAGTACTTC. The encoded protein is CASSPGGYWEQYF. Complete variable domain (other parts from reference TRBV18 and TRBJ2-7): NAGVMQNPRHLVRRRGQEARLRCSPMKGHSHVYWYRQLPEEGLKFMVYLQKENIIDESGMPKERFSAEFPKEGPSILRIQQVVRGDSAAYFCASSPGGYWEQYFGPGTRLTVT.

The gene calls are TRBV7-9 and TRBJ2-1; D unclear. The CDR3 is 15 amino acids. Per germline, CDR1 SEHNR and CDR2 FQNEAQ (reference sequence). V shed 3 bases and J shed 6 bases, with 15 bases lying between them. For the CDR3, the DNA is TGTGCCAGCAGCTTCCTATTCGGCTTTGGCAATGAGCAGTTCTTC. Translated: CASSFLFGFGNEQFF.

The V gene is TRBV7-6, the J gene TRBJ2-3, with TRBD2 matching over 8 bases. The CDR3 has 16 residues. The junction had 11 bases not matched to a gene; V was cut back by 8 bases and J by 1 base. Per germline, CDR1 SGHVS and CDR2 FNYEAQ. CDR3 loop: CASGPGLVSGTDTQYF. CDR3 bases: TGTGCCAGCGGACCGGGACTAGTGTCGGGCACAGATACGCAGTATTTT.

The chain is built from TRBV6-5 and TRBJ2-3; perhaps TRBD2 as D (5 bases). The CDR3 totals 13 residues. Germline V lookup: CDR1 MNHEY, CDR2 SVGAGI. V was pared by 0 bases and J by 11 bases, with 12 bases between. CDR3 sequence: CASSYSRAVWQYF. CDR3 nucleotides: TGTGCCAGCAGTTACTCGCGGGCGGTTTGGCAGTATTTT.

V is TRBV11-2 and J is TRBJ2-5; a possible D gene is TRBD2 (6 bases). The CDR3 covers 16 residues. The V gene lost 1 base and the J gene lost 2 bases, with 14 bases spanning the gap. Germline CDR1 reads SGHAT; CDR2 reads FQNNGV. CDR3 amino acids: CASSLARAGGQETQYF. CDR3 DNA sequence: TGTGCCAGCAGCTTAGCTCGGGCTGGGGGGCAAGAGACCCAGTACTTC. The variable domain in full, completed from reference TRBV11-2 and TRBJ2-5, reads EAGVAQSPRYKIIEKRQSVAFWCNPISGHATLYWYQQILGQGPKLLIQFQNNGVVDDSQLPKDRFSAERLKGVDSTLKIQPAKLEDSAVYLCASSLARAGGQETQYFGPGTRLLVL.

The chain links TRBV29-1 to TRBJ1-5; D perhaps matches TRBD1 (5 bases). The V end was cut by 4 bases, the J end by 2 bases, with 6 bases between. Germline CDR1 SQVTM, CDR2 ANQGSEA. This CDR3 has 12 residues. For the CDR3, the DNA is TGCAGCGTTGTACAGGGCAATCAGCCCCAGCATTTT. Its protein is CSVVQGNQPQHF.

This chain joins TRBV5-5 and TRBJ2-3, with D tentatively TRBD1 or TRBD2 (6 bases each). The V and J ends lost 4 bases and 3 bases respectively, with 18 bases between them. CDR1 is SGHKS and CDR2 is YYEKEE in the germline V gene (reference sequence). The CDR3 is 16 amino acids. The CDR3 loop is CASSAPEGVITDTQYF. In DNA form, the CDR3 reads TGTGCCAGCAGCGCCCCGGAGGGGGTCATTACAGATACGCAGTATTTT.

The chain is built from TRBV11-1 and TRBJ2-7, with no clear D. With 2 bases removed from V and 2 bases from J, the gap between germline ends came to 10 bases. The CDR3 has 14 amino acids. Looked up from germline, CDR1 is SGHAT and CDR2 is FQDESV (reference sequence). In nucleotides, the CDR3 is TGTGCCAGCAGCTTACTTACAGAAGCCTACGAGCAGTACTTC. It yields the protein CASSLLTEAYEQYF.

V is TRBV6-6 and J is TRBJ2-2; D is possibly TRBD2 (5 bases). Per germline, CDR1 MNHNY and CDR2 SVGAGI (reference sequence). V lost 7 bases, J lost 1 base, and 16 bases lay in between. CDR3 length: 16 residues. Here the CDR3 DNA reads TGTGCCAGCACTCGATGGACTTCCCTGAACACCGGGGAGCTGTTTTTT. Its translation is CASTRWTSLNTGELFF.

This chain joins TRBV30 and TRBJ1-1; no clear D. Germline V gene lookup returns CDR1 GTSNPN and CDR2 SVGIG (reference sequence). Trimming removed 2 bases at V and 0 bases at J, with 7 bases between. CDR3 length equals 13 residues. CDR3 nucleotide sequence: TGTGCCTGGAGTCTCCGGATGAACACTGAAGCTTTCTTT. Translated: CAWSLRMNTEAFF.

The chain uses TRBV5-1 and TRBJ2-1, with TRBD2 matching over 10 bases. The length of the CDR3 is 16 residues. The trim removed 0 bases at V and 4 bases at J, leaving 4 bases unmatched. Germline V lookup: CDR1 SGHRS, CDR2 YFSETQ. The CDR3 here is CASSLGGLAQYNEQFF. CDR3 in DNA: TGCGCCAGCAGCTTGGGGGGACTAGCGCAATACAATGAGCAGTTCTTC.